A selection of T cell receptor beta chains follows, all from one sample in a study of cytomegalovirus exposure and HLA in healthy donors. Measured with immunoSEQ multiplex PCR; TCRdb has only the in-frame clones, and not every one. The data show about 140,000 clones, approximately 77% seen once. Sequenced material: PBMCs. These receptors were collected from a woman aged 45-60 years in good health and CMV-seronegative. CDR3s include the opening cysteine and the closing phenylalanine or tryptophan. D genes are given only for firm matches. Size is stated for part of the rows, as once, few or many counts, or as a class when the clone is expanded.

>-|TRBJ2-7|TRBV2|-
CASSEGGVGPSYEQYF
TGTGCCAGCAGTGAAGGGGGGGTAGGTCCATCCTACGAGCAGTACTTC
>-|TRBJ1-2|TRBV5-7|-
CASSCGGHFPYGYTF
TGTGCCAGCAGCTGTGGGGGCCACTTCCCTTATGGCTACACCTTC
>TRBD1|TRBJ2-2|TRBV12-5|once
CASGAGTGGDGELFF
TGTGCTAGTGGTGCCGGGACAGGGGGCGACGGGGAGCTGTTTTTT
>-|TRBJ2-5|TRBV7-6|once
CASSILPGHQETQYF
TGTGCCAGCAGCATTCTACCCGGTCACCAAGAGACCCAGTACTTC
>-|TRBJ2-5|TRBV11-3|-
CASSLGALSPQETQYF
TGTGCCAGCAGCTTAGGGGCCCTCTCCCCCCAAGAGACCCAGTACTTC
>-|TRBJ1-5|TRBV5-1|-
CASSAGWWDQPQHF
TGCGCCAGCAGCGCAGGGTGGTGGGATCAGCCCCAGCATTTT
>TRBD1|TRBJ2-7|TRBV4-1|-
CASSQEAGGYEQYF
TGCGCCAGCAGCCAAGAGGCAGGGGGCTACGAGCAGTACTTC
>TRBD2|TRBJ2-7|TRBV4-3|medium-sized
CASSQEEGTSAEQYF
TGCGCCAGCAGCCAAGAGGAGGGGACTAGCGCTGAGCAGTACTTC
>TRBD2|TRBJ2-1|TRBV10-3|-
CAISRSTSGGANEQFF
TGTGCCATCAGTAGGAGCACTAGCGGGGGGGCCAATGAGCAGTTCTTC
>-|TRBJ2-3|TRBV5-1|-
CASSLEWGGTDTQYF
TGCGCCAGCAGCTTGGAGTGGGGGGGCACAGATACGCAGTATTTT
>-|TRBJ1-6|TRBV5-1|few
CASSLQVSGVSPLHF
TGCGCCAGCAGCTTACAGGTCAGCGGGGTTTCACCCCTCCACTTT
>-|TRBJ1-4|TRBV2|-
CASSEGGVAFGKLFF
TGTGCCAGCAGTGAGGGGGGGGTGGCTTTCGGAAAACTGTTTTTT
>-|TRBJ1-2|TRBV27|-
CASSLGGVDGYTF
TGTGCCAGCAGTTTAGGAGGGGTGGATGGCTACACCTTC
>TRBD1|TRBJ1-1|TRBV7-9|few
CSSSLGSQGALVTEAFF
TGTTCCAGCAGCTTAGGTAGTCAGGGGGCATTGGTCACTGAAGCTTTCTTT
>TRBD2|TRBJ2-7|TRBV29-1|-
CSASTSGTYEQYF
TGCAGCGCCTCGACTAGCGGCACCTACGAGCAGTACTTC
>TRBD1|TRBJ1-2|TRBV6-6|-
CASRPTGDYGYTF
TGTGCCAGCAGACCTACAGGGGACTATGGCTACACCTTC
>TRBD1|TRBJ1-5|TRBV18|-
CASSPGTGVIPSQPQHF
TGTGCCAGCTCACCGGGAACAGGGGTAATTCCGAGTCAGCCCCAGCATTTT
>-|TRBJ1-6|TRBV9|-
CASSLEPGISYNSPLHF
TGTGCCAGCAGCCTAGAACCGGGGATCTCCTATAATTCACCCCTCCACTTT
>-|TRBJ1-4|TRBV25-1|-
CASTQTAATNEKLFF
TGTGCCAGCACCCAGACAGCTGCAACTAATGAAAAACTGTTTTTT
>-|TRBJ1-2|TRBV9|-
CASSVDLGPREGYTF
TGTGCCAGCAGCGTAGATCTTGGGCCCCGGGAAGGCTACACCTTC
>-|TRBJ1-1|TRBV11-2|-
CASSTVGTEAFF
TGTGCCAGCAGCACAGTAGGAACTGAAGCTTTCTTT
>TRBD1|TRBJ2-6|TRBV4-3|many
CASSQEQGTGANVLTF
TGCGCCAGCAGCCAGGAACAGGGGACAGGGGCCAACGTCCTGACTTTC
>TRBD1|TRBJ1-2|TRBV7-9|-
CASSLVGTGQGYGYTF
TGTGCCAGCAGCTTAGTCGGGACAGGGCAAGGCTATGGCTACACCTTC
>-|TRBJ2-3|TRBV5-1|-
CASRWNGPLDTQYF
TGCGCCAGCAGGTGGAATGGGCCGTTGGATACGCAGTATTTT
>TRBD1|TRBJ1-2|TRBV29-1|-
CSVMTGAGYTF
TGCAGCGTCATGACAGGGGCTGGCTACACCTTC
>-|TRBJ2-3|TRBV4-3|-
CASSQLLSEADTQYF
TGCGCCAGCAGCCAACTTCTCTCAGAGGCAGATACGCAGTATTTT
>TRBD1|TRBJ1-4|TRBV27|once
CASSVRQGANEKLFF
TGTGCCAGCAGTGTAAGACAGGGAGCTAATGAAAAACTGTTTTTT
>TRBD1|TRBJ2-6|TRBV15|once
CATRPGTGVGANVLTF
TGTGCCACCCGTCCCGGGACAGGGGTGGGGGCCAACGTCCTGACTTTC
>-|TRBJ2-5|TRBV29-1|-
CSVLVPPSAQYF
TGCAGCGTCTTAGTCCCCCCATCCGCCCAGTACTTC
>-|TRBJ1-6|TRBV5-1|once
CASSLQGGTSSPLHF
TGCGCCAGCAGCTTGCAGGGTGGGACAAGTTCACCCCTCCACTTT
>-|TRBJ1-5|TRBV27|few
CASSPRGRNSNQPQHF
TGTGCCAGCAGCCCTCGAGGGCGGAATAGCAATCAGCCCCAGCATTTT
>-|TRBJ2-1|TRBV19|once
CASSIMRDNEQFF
TGTGCCAGTAGTATTATGAGGGACAATGAGCAGTTCTTC
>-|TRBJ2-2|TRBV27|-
CASSLQARSTGELFF
TGTGCCAGCAGTTTACAAGCGAGATCAACCGGGGAGCTGTTTTTT
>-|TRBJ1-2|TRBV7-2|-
CASSLGPRYGYTF
TGTGCCAGCAGCTTAGGTCCGAGATATGGCTACACCTTC
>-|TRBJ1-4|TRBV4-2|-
CASSQDGPGTNEKLFF
TGTGCCAGCAGCCAAGATGGACCGGGGACTAATGAAAAACTGTTTTTT
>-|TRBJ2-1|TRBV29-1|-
CSAEGGQGYNEQFF
TGCAGCGCTGAGGGGGGGCAAGGGTACAATGAGCAGTTCTTC
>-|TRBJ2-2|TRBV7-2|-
CASSLNSGHFEIGELFF
TGTGCCAGCAGCCTCAACTCGGGACATTTTGAGATCGGGGAGCTGTTTTTT
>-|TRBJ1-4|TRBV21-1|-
CASSRGQGNEKLFF
TGTGCCAGCAGCAGAGGACAGGGGAATGAAAAACTGTTTTTT
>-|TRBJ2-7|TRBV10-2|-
CASSDHAGGEQYF
TGCGCCAGCAGTGATCACGCGGGTGGAGAGCAGTACTTC
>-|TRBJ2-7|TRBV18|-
CASSPGLSYEQYF
TGTGCCAGCTCACCAGGCCTTTCCTACGAGCAGTACTTC
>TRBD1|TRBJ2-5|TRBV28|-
CATALTGGFASETQYF
TGTGCCACCGCCCTAACAGGGGGCTTCGCTTCAGAGACCCAGTACTTC
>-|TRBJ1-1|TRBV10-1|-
CASRGQNTEAFF
TGCGCCAGCCGGGGTCAGAACACTGAAGCTTTCTTT
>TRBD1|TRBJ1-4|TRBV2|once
CASSDGTANEKLFF
TGTGCCAGCAGTGATGGGACAGCAAATGAAAAACTGTTTTTT